The clone carrying this TCR beta chain was observed a handful of times. Antigen specificity is unknown. RNA, once extracted, was reverse transcribed into cDNA for use as the sequencing template. TCRdb's copy holds only in-frame clones and misses some; the assay was immunoSEQ multiplex PCR. The sample lists around 160,000 clones, around three fifths occurring once. V lost 0 bases and J 6 bases, leaving 15 bases between the germline ends. The length of the CDR3 is 16 residues. Described treatment: oral pan-JAK inhibitor, 5-10 mg twice daily. These data belong to a study of CD8+ T cells in alopecia areata. Study conclusions and caveats: Sharing of TCR sequences between patients (possibly for HLA-related reasons) was less clear than in mice.

Sequenced here: CD4+ T cells sorted from blood, sampled at week 24, from a patient treated with tofacitinib. The sequence was obtained from a human donor with alopecia areata. The rearrangement joins TRBV23-1 to TRBJ1-5; D is undetermined. TRBV23-1 is flagged as an ORF with uncertain function. In DNA, the CDR3 is TGCGCCAGCAGTCAATCCCGGCAGGTTTCTTTTCAGCCCCAGCATTTT. It codes for CASSQSRQVSFQPQHF.